The 23 T cell receptor beta chains in this list originate from one sample, sequenced in a study of T cell changes during pregnancy in multiple sclerosis. The method was immunoSEQ multiplex PCR; TCRdb's version includes in-frame clones alone and lacks a portion of them. The table includes around 84,000 clones, over 85% detected once. The sample here was peripheral blood, taken in the second trimester of pregnancy. These receptors originate from a female donor in good health, enrolled as a control in a pregnancy study.

The V call is TRBV15, the J call TRBJ2-7, with D unresolved. CDR3 length: 16 residues. Germline V gene data show CDR1 as LNHNV and CDR2 as YYDKDF (reference sequence). Trimming cost V 0 bases and J 2 bases, with 14 bases left between them. The CDR3 here is CATSRDPETATYEQYF. The CDR3 region has the DNA TGTGCCACCAGCAGAGATCCGGAGACGGCCACCTACGAGCAGTACTTC.

The chain uses TRBV5-4 and TRBJ2-5; 12 nucleotides line up with TRBD2. V dropped 4 bases and J dropped 2; count of bases not matched to a gene: 6. This CDR3 is 16 amino acids long. CDR1 SGHNT and CDR2 YYREEE come from the germline V gene (reference sequence). DNA of the CDR3: TGTGCCAGCAGCCCAGGACTAGCGGGGATACAAGAGACCCAGTACTTC. This translates into CASSPGLAGIQETQYF.

The rearrangement links TRBV27 to TRBJ1-1; 7 nucleotides align to TRBD1. This CDR3 spans 15 amino acids. The germline CDR1 and CDR2 sequences are MNHEY and SMNVEV (reference sequence). The trim removed 5 bases at V and 1 base at J, leaving 7 bases unmatched. This chain's CDR3 is CASSMGGDRNTEAFF. CDR3 nucleotide sequence: TGTGCCAGCAGTATGGGCGGGGACAGGAACACTGAAGCTTTCTTT.

The chain joins TRBV19 to TRBJ1-5, with a weak D call TRBD1 (5 bases). Germline V gives CDR1 LNHDA, CDR2 SQIVND (reference sequence). The CDR3 runs 20 residues. V was cut by 5 bases and J by 1 base, with 27 bases left in between. The CDR3 region has the DNA TGTGCCAGTAGTGTGGGTCGGCTCCGCAGCAGCAGGGAAAGCAATCAGCCCCAGCATTTT. Amino acid sequence: CASSVGRLRSSRESNQPQHF.

The chain carries TRBV11-2 and TRBJ2-7; TRBD1 matches at 7 bases. Per germline, CDR1 SGHAT and CDR2 FQNNGV. This CDR3 comprises 14 residues. V was pared by 4 bases and J by 7 bases, with 10 bases of the junction left unmatched. CDR3: CASSSGQAQTEQYF. CDR3 coding DNA: TGTGCCAGCAGCTCAGGACAGGCCCAAACGGAGCAGTACTTC.

The chain's CDR3 is CASSFRQRTDTQYF. CDR3 nucleotides: TGTGCCAGCAGTTTTAGACAGCGCACAGATACGCAGTATTTT. The rearrangement uses TRBV27 and TRBJ2-3, with D tentatively TRBD1 (5 bases). The CDR3 extends over 14 amino acids. V lost 3 bases and J 1 base, leaving 8 bases between the germline ends. Germline V gene sequence: CDR1 MNHEY, CDR2 SMNVEV (reference sequence).

The rearrangement links TRBV28 to TRBJ1-1, with 9 bases identical to TRBD1. The V gene's germline CDR1 is MDHEN and CDR2 SYDVKM. Losses at the gene ends were 7 bases for V and 6 bases for J; bases not matched to a gene: 9. This CDR3 is built from 14 residues. CDR3 sequence reads: CASTGTGNGAEAFF. CDR3 nucleotide sequence: TGTGCCAGCACCGGGACAGGGAATGGGGCTGAAGCTTTCTTT. Complete variable domain (other parts from reference TRBV28 and TRBJ1-1): DVKVTQSSRYLVKRTGEKVFLECVQDMDHENMFWYRQDPGLGLRLIYFSYDVKMKEKGDIPEGYSVSREKKERFSLILESASTNQTSMYLCASTGTGNGAEAFFGQGTRLTVV.

The genes are TRBV29-1 and TRBJ2-7; 7 nucleotides align to TRBD1. Looked up from germline, CDR1 is SQVTM and CDR2 is ANQGSEA. CDR3 length: 14 residues. The J segment lost 0 bases and the V segment lost 7 bases, leaving 9 bases of the junction unmatched. The CDR3 DNA sequence: TGCAGCGCCCAAACAGGGGAGAGCTCCTACGAGCAGTACTTC. Translating it yields CSAQTGESSYEQYF.

The rearrangement uses TRBV5-5 and TRBJ1-5; 8 nucleotides align to TRBD1. V lost 0 bases, J lost 0 bases, and 2 bases stayed unmatched. Germline CDR1 is SGHKS and CDR2 is YYEKEE (reference sequence). The CDR3 runs 16 residues. This chain's CDR3 is CASSLGTGNSNQPQHF. CDR3 DNA sequence: TGTGCCAGCAGCTTGGGGACAGGGAATAGCAATCAGCCCCAGCATTTT.

This clone showed up just a few times. One end of the junction does not line up with germline, which may come from a read error. This chain joins TRBV28 and TRBJ2-7, with 7 bases identical to TRBD1. Germline V gives CDR1 MDHEN, CDR2 SYDVKM. The CDR3 is made up of 11 amino acids. CDR3 sequence reads: CASSFRQGVDF. The CDR3 DNA follows: TGTGCCAGCAGTTTCCGGCAGGGGGTGGACTTC.

V is TRBV5-1 and J is TRBJ2-7; 10 bases match TRBD2. CDR1 and CDR2 from the germline V gene are SGHRS and YFSETQ. This CDR3 contains 17 residues. The V segment lost 2 bases and the J segment 3 bases; nucleotides outside the gene matches: 11. In DNA, the CDR3 is TGCGCCAGCAGCTTCATGCTAGCGGGAGTAACGAACTACGAGCAGTACTTC. Its translation is CASSFMLAGVTNYEQYF.

The chain links TRBV19 to TRBJ2-1; D is perhaps TRBD2 (7 bases). The CDR3 runs to 17 residues. CDR1 is LNHDA and CDR2 is SQIVND in the germline V gene (reference sequence). V lost 3 bases and J lost 3, with 18 bases in between. The CDR3 spells CASSMGTGRGGYNEQFF. DNA of the CDR3: TGTGCCAGTAGTATGGGTACGGGTAGGGGGGGCTACAATGAGCAGTTCTTC. Based on the CDR3 plus reference TRBV19 and TRBJ2-1, the full variable domain is DGGITQSPKYLFRKEGQNVTLSCEQNLNHDAMYWYRQDPGQGLRLIYYSQIVNDFQKGDIAEGYSVSREKKESFPLTVTSAQKNPTAFYLCASSMGTGRGGYNEQFFGPGTRLTVL.

This rearrangement joins TRBV5-1 to TRBJ2-3; TRBD1 aligns across 9 bases. Trimming cost V 2 bases and J 3 bases; bases outside gene matches: 4. CDR3 size: 15 residues. Germline V gene data show CDR1 as SGHRS and CDR2 as YFSETQ. CDR3 nucleotides: TGCGCCAGCAGCTTTAACAGGGGGCCAACAGATACGCAGTATTTT. This translates into CASSFNRGPTDTQYF.

The genes are TRBV5-1 and TRBJ2-1, with 7 bases fitting TRBD2. Trimming removed 2 bases from V and 5 bases from J; junction bases left unmatched: 4. CDR3 size: 14 residues. Germline V CDR1 and CDR2: SGHRS, YFSETQ. The CDR3: CASSFAGVNNEQFF. In DNA form, the CDR3 reads TGCGCCAGCAGCTTCGCGGGAGTAAACAATGAGCAGTTCTTC.

This clone has only one observation. This chain joins TRBV2 and TRBJ2-3; 10 positions match TRBD1. The CDR3 consists of 16 residues. V lost 5 bases, J lost 5 bases, and 10 bases stayed unmatched. Germline CDR1 is SNHLY and CDR2 is FYNNEI. The CDR3 sequence: CASSPQGQGNGDTQYF. The CDR3, as DNA: TGTGCCAGCAGTCCCCAGGGACAGGGGAATGGAGATACGCAGTATTTT.

The chain uses TRBV28 and TRBJ1-1; 9 bases are shared with TRBD1. Losses at the gene ends were 6 bases for V and 7 bases for J; bases not matched to a gene: 6. Germline-derived CDR1 and CDR2 are MDHEN and SYDVKM. The CDR3 sequence is 13 residues long. CDR3 coding DNA: TGTGCCAGCAGACAGGGGGCAGGACGTGAAGCTTTCTTT. Residues: CASRQGAGREAFF.

V gene TRBV5-1 combines with J gene TRBJ2-3; D might be TRBD2 (5 bases). CDR1 is SGHRS, CDR2 YFSETQ, per germline. V was shortened by 4 bases and J by 2 bases, with 14 bases between the two germline ends. This CDR3 region has 15 residues. The CDR3 sequence: CASSIKRRDTDTQYF. For the CDR3, the DNA is TGCGCCAGCAGCATCAAGCGCCGGGACACAGATACGCAGTATTTT.

This clone came up once. The CDR3 DNA reads TGTGCCAGTACGGGGGGACGAAGTTACACTGAAGCTTTCTTT. Encoded protein: CASTGGRSYTEAFF. The chain employs TRBV19 and TRBJ1-1, with a tentative D call TRBD1 (5 bases). The CDR3 is 14 amino acids. V lost 7 bases, J lost 3 bases, and 15 bases lay in between. The germline gives CDR1 LNHDA, CDR2 SQIVND (reference sequence).

The rearrangement links TRBV2 to TRBJ2-5; TRBD2 agrees at 13 bases. CDR1 is SNHLY and CDR2 is FYNNEI in the germline V gene. Trimming at V came to 7 bases and at J to 11 bases, leaving 13 bases not matched to a gene. The CDR3 covers 15 residues. DNA of the CDR3: TGTGCCAGCAAAGGACTAGCGGGAGCTAGTGGGACTCAGTACTTC. It codes for CASKGLAGASGTQYF.

This chain joins TRBV5-4 and TRBJ2-4; perhaps TRBD2 as D (6 bases). Between the trimmed V and J ends, which lost 1 base and 0 bases, there was a span of 17 bases. This CDR3 contains 18 residues. Germline CDR1 and CDR2: SGHNT and YYREEE (reference sequence). The CDR3 loop reads CASSLTVSGTLAKNIQYF. The CDR3 DNA follows: TGTGCCAGCAGCTTGACGGTCTCAGGGACTTTAGCCAAAAACATTCAGTACTTC. Looking up the rest from reference TRBV5-4 and TRBJ2-4 gives the full variable domain: ETGVTQSPTHLIKTRGQQVTLRCSSQSGHNTVSWYQQALGQGPQFIFQYYREEENGRGNFPPRFSGLQFPNYSSELNVNALELDDSALYLCASSLTVSGTLAKNIQYFGAGTRLSVL.

The chain employs TRBV10-1 and TRBJ2-7; D is undetermined. The CDR3 covers 13 residues. The V end was cut by 5 bases, the J end by 2 bases, with 10 bases between. The germline CDR1 and CDR2 sequences are WNHNN and SYGVQD (reference sequence). In DNA, the CDR3 is TGCGCCAGCAGTTTCTGGGCTACCTACGAGCAGTACTTC. This translates into CASSFWATYEQYF.

This clone was observed once. This sequence joins TRBV29-1 and TRBJ2-7, with TRBD1 identical over 10 bases. CDR3 size: 14 residues. The J segment lost 4 bases and the V segment lost 6 bases, leaving 9 bases of the junction unmatched. Germline CDR1 is SQVTM and CDR2 is ANQGSEA. The CDR3 bases are TGCAGCGTCACCTCCGGGACAGGGGTTTACGAGCAGTACTTC. It specifies CSVTSGTGVYEQYF.

The chain carries TRBV28 and TRBJ2-7; no firm D call. The CDR3 spans 14 residues. The germline V gene has CDR1 MDHEN and CDR2 SYDVKM. Trimming shortened V by 2 bases and J by 3 bases, and 11 bases separated the two germline ends. CDR3 region: CASSLILEVYEQYF. Here the CDR3 DNA reads TGTGCCAGCAGTTTAATCTTAGAAGTCTACGAGCAGTACTTC.